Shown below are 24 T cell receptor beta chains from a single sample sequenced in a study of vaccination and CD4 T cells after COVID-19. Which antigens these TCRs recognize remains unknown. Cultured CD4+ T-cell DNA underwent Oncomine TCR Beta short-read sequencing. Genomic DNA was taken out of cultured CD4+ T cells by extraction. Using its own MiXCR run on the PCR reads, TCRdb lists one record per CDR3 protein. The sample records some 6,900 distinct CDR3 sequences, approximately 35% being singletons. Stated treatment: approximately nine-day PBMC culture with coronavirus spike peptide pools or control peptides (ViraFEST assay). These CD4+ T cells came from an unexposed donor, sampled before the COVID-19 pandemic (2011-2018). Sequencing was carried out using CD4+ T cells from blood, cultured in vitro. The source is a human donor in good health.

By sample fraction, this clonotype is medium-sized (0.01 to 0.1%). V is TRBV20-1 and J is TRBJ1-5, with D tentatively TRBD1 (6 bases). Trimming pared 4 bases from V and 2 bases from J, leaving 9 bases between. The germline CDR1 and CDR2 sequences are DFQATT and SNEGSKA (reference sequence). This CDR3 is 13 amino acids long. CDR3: CSAKGVRNQPQHF. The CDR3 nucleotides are TGCAGTGCTAAGGGGGTGCGCAATCAGCCCCAGCATTTT.

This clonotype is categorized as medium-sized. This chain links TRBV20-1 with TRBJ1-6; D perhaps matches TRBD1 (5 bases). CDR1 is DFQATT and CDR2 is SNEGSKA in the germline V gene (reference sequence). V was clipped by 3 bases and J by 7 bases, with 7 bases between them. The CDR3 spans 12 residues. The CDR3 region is CSARGENSPLHF. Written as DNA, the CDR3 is TGCAGTGCTAGGGGGGAGAATTCACCCCTCCACTTT.

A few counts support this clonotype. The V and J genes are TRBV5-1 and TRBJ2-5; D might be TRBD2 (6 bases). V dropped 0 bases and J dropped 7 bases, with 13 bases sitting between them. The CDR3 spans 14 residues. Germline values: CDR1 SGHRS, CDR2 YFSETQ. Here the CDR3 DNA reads TGCGCCAGCAGCTTGGCCTCGGCCGGGGGGACCCAGTACTTC. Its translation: CASSLASAGGTQYF.

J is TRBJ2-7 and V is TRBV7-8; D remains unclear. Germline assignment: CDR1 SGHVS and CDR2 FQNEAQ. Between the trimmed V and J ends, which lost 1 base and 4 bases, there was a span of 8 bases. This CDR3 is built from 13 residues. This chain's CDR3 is CASSLGLGYEQYF. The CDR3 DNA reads TGTGCCAGCAGCTTAGGGCTAGGTTACGAGCAGTACTTC.

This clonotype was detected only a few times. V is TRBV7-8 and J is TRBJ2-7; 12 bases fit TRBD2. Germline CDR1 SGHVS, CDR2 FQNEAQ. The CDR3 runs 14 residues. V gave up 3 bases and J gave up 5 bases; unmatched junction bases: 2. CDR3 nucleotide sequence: TGTGCCAGCAGCTTGACTAGCGGGGGCGACGAGCAGTACTTC. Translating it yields CASSLTSGGDEQYF.

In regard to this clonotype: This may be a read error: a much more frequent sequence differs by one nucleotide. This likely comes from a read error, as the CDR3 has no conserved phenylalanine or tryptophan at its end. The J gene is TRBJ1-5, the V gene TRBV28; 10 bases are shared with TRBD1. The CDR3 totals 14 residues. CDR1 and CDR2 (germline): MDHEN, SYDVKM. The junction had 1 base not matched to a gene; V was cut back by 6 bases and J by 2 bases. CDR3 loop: CASRGTGGNQPQHS. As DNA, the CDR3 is TGTGCCAGCAGAGGGACAGGGGGCAATCAGCCCCAGCATTCT.

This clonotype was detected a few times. CDR3 loop: CSARPPSGTDTQYF. In nucleotides, the CDR3 is TGCAGTGCTAGACCCCCTAGCGGCACAGATACGCAGTATTTT. The rearrangement joins TRBV20-1 to TRBJ2-3; TRBD2 might be the D (6 bases). The CDR3 spans 14 residues. Germline lookup yields CDR1 DFQATT and CDR2 SNEGSKA (reference sequence). The V end lost 2 bases, the J end lost 1 base, and 10 bases lay between the germline ends.

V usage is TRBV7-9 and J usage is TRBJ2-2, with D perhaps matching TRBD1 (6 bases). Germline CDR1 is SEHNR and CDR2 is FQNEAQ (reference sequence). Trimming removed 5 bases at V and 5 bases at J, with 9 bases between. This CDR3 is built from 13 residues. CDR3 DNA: TGTGCCAGCAGCCCACAGGGTACCGGGGAGCTGTTTTTT. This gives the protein CASSPQGTGELFF.

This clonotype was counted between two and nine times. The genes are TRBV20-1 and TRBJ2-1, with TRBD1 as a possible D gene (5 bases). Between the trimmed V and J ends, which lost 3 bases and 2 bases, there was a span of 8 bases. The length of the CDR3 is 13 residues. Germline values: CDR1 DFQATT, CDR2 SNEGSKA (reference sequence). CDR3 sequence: CSASRVTYNEQFF. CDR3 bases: TGCAGTGCTAGCAGGGTGACCTACAATGAGCAGTTCTTC.

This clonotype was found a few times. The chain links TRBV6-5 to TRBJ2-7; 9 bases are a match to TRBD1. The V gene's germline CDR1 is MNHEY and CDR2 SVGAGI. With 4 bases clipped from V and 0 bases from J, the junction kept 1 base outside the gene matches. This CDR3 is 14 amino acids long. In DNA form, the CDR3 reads TGTGCCAGCAGTTGGGGACAGGGCTCCTACGAGCAGTACTTC. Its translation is CASSWGQGSYEQYF.

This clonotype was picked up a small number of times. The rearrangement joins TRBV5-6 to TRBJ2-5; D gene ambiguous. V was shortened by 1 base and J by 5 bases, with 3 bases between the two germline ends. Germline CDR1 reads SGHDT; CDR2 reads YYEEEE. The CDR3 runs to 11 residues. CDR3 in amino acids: CASSLRETQYF. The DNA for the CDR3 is TGTGCCAGCAGCTTGAGGGAGACCCAGTACTTC.

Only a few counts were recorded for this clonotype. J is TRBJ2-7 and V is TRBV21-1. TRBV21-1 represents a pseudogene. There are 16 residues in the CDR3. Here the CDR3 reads CASSKGRFGNSDEQYF. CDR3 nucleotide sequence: TGTGCCAGCAGCAAGGGCAGGTTCGGGAACTCCGACGAGCAGTACTTC.

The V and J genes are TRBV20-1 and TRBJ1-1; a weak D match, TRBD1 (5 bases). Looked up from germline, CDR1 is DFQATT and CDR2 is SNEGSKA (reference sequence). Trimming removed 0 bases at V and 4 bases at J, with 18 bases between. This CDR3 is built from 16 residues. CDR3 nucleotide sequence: TGCAGTGCTAGAGATCTTCAGCCGCGCGGGGCCACTGAAGCTTTCTTT. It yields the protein CSARDLQPRGATEAFF.

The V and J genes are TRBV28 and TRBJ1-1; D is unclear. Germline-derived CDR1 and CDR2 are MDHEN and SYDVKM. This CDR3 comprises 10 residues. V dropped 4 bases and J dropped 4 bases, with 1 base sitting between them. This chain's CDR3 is CASSSTEAFF. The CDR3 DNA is TGTGCCAGCAGTTCCACTGAAGCTTTCTTT.

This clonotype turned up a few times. CDR3 in amino acids: CASSQDFSSYYGYTF. The DNA for the CDR3 is TGTGCCAGCAGCCAAGATTTTAGCAGCTACTATGGCTACACCTTC. The chain carries TRBV4-2 and TRBJ1-2; the D is unclear. CDR1 and CDR2 from the germline V gene are LGHNA and YNFKEQ. Deletions cut 0 bases from V and 3 bases from J, with 11 bases between. The length of the CDR3 is 15 residues.

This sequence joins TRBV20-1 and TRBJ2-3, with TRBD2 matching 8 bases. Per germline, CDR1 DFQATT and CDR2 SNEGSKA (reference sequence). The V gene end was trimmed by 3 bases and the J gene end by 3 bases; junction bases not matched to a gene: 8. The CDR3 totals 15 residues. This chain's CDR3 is CSASVAGRRTDTQYF. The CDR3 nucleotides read TGCAGTGCTAGCGTAGCGGGAAGGAGGACAGATACGCAGTATTTT.

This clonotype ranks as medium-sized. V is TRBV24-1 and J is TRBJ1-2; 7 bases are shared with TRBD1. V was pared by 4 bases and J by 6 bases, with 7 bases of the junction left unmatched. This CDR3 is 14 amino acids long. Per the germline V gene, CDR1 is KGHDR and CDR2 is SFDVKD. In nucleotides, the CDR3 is TGTGCCACCAGTGACCAAGACAGGGCTAATGGCTACACCTTC. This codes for CATSDQDRANGYTF.

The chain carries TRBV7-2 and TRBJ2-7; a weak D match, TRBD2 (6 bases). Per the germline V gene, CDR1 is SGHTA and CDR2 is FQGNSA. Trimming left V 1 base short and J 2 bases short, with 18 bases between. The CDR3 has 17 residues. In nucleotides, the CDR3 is TGTGCCAGCAGCTTAGTAGGGACTCCCTATATGGCCTACGAGCAGTACTTC. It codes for CASSLVGTPYMAYEQYF.

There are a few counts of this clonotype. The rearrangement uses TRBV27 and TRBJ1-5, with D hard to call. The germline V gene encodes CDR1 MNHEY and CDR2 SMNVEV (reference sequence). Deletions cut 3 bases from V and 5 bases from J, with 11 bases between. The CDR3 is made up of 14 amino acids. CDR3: CASSLVGIYQPQHF. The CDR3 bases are TGTGCCAGCAGTTTGGTAGGAATATATCAGCCCCAGCATTTT.

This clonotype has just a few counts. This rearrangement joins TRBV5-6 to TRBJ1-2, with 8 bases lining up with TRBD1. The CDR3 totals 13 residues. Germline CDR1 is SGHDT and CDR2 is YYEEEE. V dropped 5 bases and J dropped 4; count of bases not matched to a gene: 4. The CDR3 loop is CASRTGASYGYTF. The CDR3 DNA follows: TGTGCCAGCAGGACAGGGGCCAGCTATGGCTACACCTTC.

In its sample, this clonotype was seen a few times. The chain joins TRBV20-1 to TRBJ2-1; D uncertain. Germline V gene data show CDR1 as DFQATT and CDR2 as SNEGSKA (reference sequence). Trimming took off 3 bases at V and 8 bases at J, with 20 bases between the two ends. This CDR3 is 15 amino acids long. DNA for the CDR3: TGCAGTGCTAGTTACGGTCTAATTACTCGGGATGAGCAGTTCTTC. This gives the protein CSASYGLITRDEQFF.

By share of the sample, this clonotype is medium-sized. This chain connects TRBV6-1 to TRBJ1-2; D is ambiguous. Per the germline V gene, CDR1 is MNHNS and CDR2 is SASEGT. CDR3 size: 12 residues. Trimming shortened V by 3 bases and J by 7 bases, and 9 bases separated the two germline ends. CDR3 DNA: TGTGCCAGCAGTGAGGACGGACGTGGCTACACCTTC. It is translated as CASSEDGRGYTF.

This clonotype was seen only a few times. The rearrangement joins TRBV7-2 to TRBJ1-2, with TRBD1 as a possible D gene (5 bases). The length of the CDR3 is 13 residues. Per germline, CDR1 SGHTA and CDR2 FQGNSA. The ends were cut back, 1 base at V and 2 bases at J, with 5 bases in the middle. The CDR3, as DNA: TGTGCCAGCAGCTTAGGACAGAACTATGGCTACACCTTC. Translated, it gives CASSLGQNYGYTF.

CDR3 in amino acids: CASTTDRAMFF. The CDR3 DNA is TGTGCCAGCACCACGGACAGGGCGATGTTCTTC. The rearrangement uses TRBV6-1 and TRBJ2-1, with 8 positions matching TRBD1. This CDR3 region has 11 residues. Germline CDR1 MNHNS, CDR2 SASEGT. Trimming took 7 bases from V and 15 from J; bases not matched to a gene: 8.